This is a list of T cell receptor beta chains from one sample in a study of spatial heterogeneity in lung cancer. TCRdb recomputed calls from the 5' RACE reads with MiXCR, one row per CDR3 protein. The sample holds more than 5,000 distinct CDR3 sequences, approximately 12% seen once. Material: normal lung tissue next to the tumor, obtained at surgery. The receptor source for this set is a male donor with early-stage non-small cell lung cancer. Each CDR3 is given without its conserved first and last residue.

cdr3_length	j_call	v_call	cdr3_aa
12	TRBJ1-1	TRBV15	ATSPPGGGTEAF
11	TRBJ1-5	TRBV25-1	ASSEQPDTAQH
17	TRBJ2-7	TRBV28	ASSSIITRGRTSSYEQY
9	TRBJ2-5	TRBV6-5	ASSTQETQY
16	TRBJ2-3	TRBV6-1	ASSEPEPSGSLTDTQY
13	TRBJ2-3	TRBV29-1	SVSDPHTNTDTQY
11	TRBJ1-1	TRBV11-3	ASSLDWGGEAF
11	TRBJ2-5	TRBV29-1	SVRAGLQETQY
12	TRBJ1-5	TRBV12-5	ASGSDRGRQPQH
11	TRBJ1-1	TRBV12-3/TRBV12-4	ASSPRQGAEAF
16	TRBJ2-2	TRBV27	ASSSATSGSPTTGELF
10	TRBJ1-2	TRBV6-5	ASAGTIDGYT
10	TRBJ1-5	TRBV7-8	ASSVPNQPQH
14	TRBJ2-5	TRBV5-3	ARSSARAGSEETQY
13	TRBJ2-7	TRBV27	ASSLSIGRTYEQY
14	TRBJ1-6	TRBV27	ASRGGATSSYSPLH
18	TRBJ1-3	TRBV4-2	ASSQDDVLGQLPEGNTIY
12	TRBJ1-6	TRBV27	ASSSGSAGSPLH
12	TRBJ1-4	TRBV5-1	ASSFGGANEKLF
15	TRBJ2-6	TRBV20-1	SASRDAQFSGANVLT
14	TRBJ2-1	TRBV4-2	ASSQDRGTVYNEQF
14	TRBJ2-5	TRBV6-5	ASSYSFTSTQETQY
12	TRBJ2-5	TRBV9	ASSVEGDQETQY
14	TRBJ2-5	TRBV7-9	ASSLGASGVQETQY
14	TRBJ2-1	TRBV5-1	ASSLVSTGPYNEQF
13	TRBJ2-1	TRBV30	AWSPGLAGRNEQF
12	TRBJ1-6	TRBV7-2	ASSTGQGLSPLH
14	TRBJ2-1	TRBV5-1	ASSLLNRGSYNEQF
12	TRBJ1-3	TRBV28	ASRISISGNTIY
13	TRBJ2-3	TRBV7-2	ASSAGTSGTDTQY
11	TRBJ1-2	TRBV10-3	AISVGAGGGYT
13	TRBJ2-7	TRBV4-1	ASSPDSRGTYEQY
12	TRBJ2-3	TRBV11-1	ASSLGTGTDTQY
16	TRBJ2-1	TRBV27	ASSIVPPQELTYNEQF
14	TRBJ2-1	TRBV10-3	AISESAQIPYNEQF
10	TRBJ2-7	TRBV9	ASSGDGYEQY
13	TRBJ1-5	TRBV9	ASSRGTESNQPQH
12	TRBJ2-1	TRBV7-9	ASSLAGAYNEQF
13	TRBJ2-7	TRBV5-1	ASSPGRQGASEQY
12	TRBJ2-1	TRBV12-3/TRBV12-4	ASSSAGAANEQF
12	TRBJ2-5	TRBV11-2	ASKPGSEQETQY